A selection of T cell receptor beta chains follows, all from one sample in a study of CD8 T cells in Susac syndrome. TCRdb itself ran the immunoSEQ multiplex PCR reads through MiXCR, one entry per CDR3 protein. Of about 120,000 distinct CDR3 sequences listed, under 95% are singletons. What was sequenced was CD8+ T cells from PBMCs. The receptors stem from a human donor in good health. CDR3s include the opening cysteine and the closing phenylalanine or tryptophan. The D gene is left open where the match is weak. A row's size may be missing; if present it is once, few, many or a size class.

>.|.|TRBJ2-6|TRBV29-1
CSVDEGGSSSGANVLTF
TGCAGCGTTGATGAAGGGGGTTCGTCAAGTGGGGCCAACGTCCTGACTTTC
>once|TRBD1|TRBJ1-1|TRBV12-3/TRBV12-4
CASSSGQGYEAFF
TGTGCCAGCAGTTCAGGACAGGGATATGAAGCTTTCTTT
>.|TRBD1|TRBJ1-2|TRBV7-9
CASSATRDRGGYGYTF
TGTGCCAGCAGCGCAACCCGAGACAGGGGAGGGTACGGCTACACCTTC
>.|.|TRBJ1-1|TRBV19
CASSDYGGAGTEAFF
TGTGCCAGTAGCGACTACGGAGGAGCGGGAACTGAAGCTTTCTTT
>.|.|TRBJ1-2|TRBV5-4
CASSDGQYGYTF
TGTGCCAGCAGTGACGGACAGTATGGCTACACCTTC
>.|.|TRBJ2-5|TRBV20-1
CSARGYQETQYF
TGCAGTGCTAGAGGGTACCAAGAGACCCAGTACTTC
>.|.|TRBJ2-1|TRBV7-6
CASSLGQDLNEQFF
TGTGCCAGCAGCTTGGGACAAGACCTCAATGAGCAGTTCTTC
>.|.|TRBJ1-1|TRBV2
CASNGRRNTEAFF
TGTGCCAGCAACGGACGGAGAAACACTGAAGCTTTCTTT
>.|TRBD1|TRBJ1-5|TRBV18
CASSRGTGGPQPQHF
TGTGCCAGCTCCCGGGGGACAGGGGGACCTCAGCCCCAGCATTTT
>few|.|TRBJ2-3|TRBV7-8
CASSIKRGTDTQYF
TGTGCCAGCAGCATAAAGCGGGGCACAGATACGCAGTATTTT
>few|.|TRBJ1-1|TRBV5-1
CASSLARVSTEAFF
TGCGCCAGCAGCTTGGCCAGGGTAAGCACTGAAGCTTTCTTT
>.|.|TRBJ1-1|TRBV9
CASSPPGRSGTEAFF
TGTGCCAGCAGCCCTCCCGGACGGTCAGGGACTGAAGCTTTCTTT
>.|.|TRBJ1-1|TRBV14
CASSQAAAMNTEAFF
TGTGCCAGCAGCCAAGCAGCAGCCATGAACACTGAAGCTTTCTTT
>.|.|TRBJ1-6|TRBV3-1
CASSQVSESPLHF
TGTGCCAGCAGCCAAGTCTCCGAGTCACCCCTCCACTTT
>.|TRBD2|TRBJ2-2|TRBV7-8
CASSLWAGGPNTGELFF
TGTGCCAGCAGCTTATGGGCGGGAGGGCCAAACACCGGGGAGCTGTTTTTT
>.|.|TRBJ2-7|TRBV7-9
CASRWGDLVGGEQYF
TGTGCCAGCAGATGGGGGGACTTGGTGGGAGGCGAGCAGTACTTC
>once|.|TRBJ1-2|TRBV24-1
CATSDGTDNPYGYTF
TGTGCCACCAGTGATGGGACGGACAACCCCTATGGCTACACCTTC
>.|.|TRBJ2-1|TRBV14
CASSQGPGGNNEQFF
TGTGCCAGCAGCCAAGGTCCCGGGGGAAACAATGAGCAGTTCTTC
>few|.|TRBJ2-7|TRBV6-6
CASSLHDEQYF
TGTGCCAGCAGTCTCCATGACGAGCAGTACTTC
>.|.|TRBJ2-7|TRBV27
CASRPTFGLAYEQYF
TGTGCCAGCAGACCAACCTTCGGACTTGCCTACGAGCAGTACTTC
>.|.|TRBJ1-1|TRBV19
CASSISGFAAAFF
TGTGCCAGTAGTATTTCTGGTTTTGCGGCAGCTTTCTTT
>.|.|TRBJ2-1|TRBV20-1
CSARATEARVAEQFF
TGCAGTGCTAGAGCGACTGAGGCCAGGGTCGCTGAGCAGTTCTTC
>.|.|TRBJ2-5|TRBV7-2
CASSPQGNIQETQYF
TGTGCCAGCAGCCCGCAGGGAAATATTCAAGAGACCCAGTACTTC
>.|.|TRBJ1-5|TRBV4-2
CASSQDTIQISNQPQHF
TGTGCCAGCAGCCAAGATACGATACAGATTAGCAATCAGCCCCAGCATTTT
>.|.|TRBJ1-1|TRBV24-1
CATSDYRPRVEAFF
TGTGCCACCAGTGACTATCGACCGCGGGTCGAAGCTTTCTTT
>.|TRBD2|TRBJ2-3|TRBV7-2
CATEGLAGVTQYF
TGTGCCACCGAGGGACTAGCGGGAGTTACGCAGTATTTT
>.|.|TRBJ1-1|TRBV7-2
CASSPGTPEAFF
TGTGCCAGCAGCCCAGGGACGCCTGAAGCTTTCTTT
>.|.|TRBJ2-7|TRBV4-3
CASSQDISGYEQYF
TGCGCCAGCAGCCAAGATATTAGCGGTTACGAGCAGTACTTC
>.|.|TRBJ2-1|TRBV4-3
CASSQGGNGKQFF
TGCGCCAGCAGCCAAGGGGGAAACGGGAAGCAGTTCTTC
>.|.|TRBJ1-4|TRBV2
CASSEGRQPEKLFF
TGTGCCAGCAGTGAAGGGAGACAGCCCGAAAAACTGTTTTTT
>.|TRBD1|TRBJ2-1|TRBV5-1
CASSGTGTPPYNEQFF
TGCGCCAGCAGCGGGACAGGGACTCCTCCATACAATGAGCAGTTCTTC
>.|.|TRBJ2-1|TRBV30
CAWSERGNGEQFF
TGTGCCTGGAGTGAACGCGGAAACGGTGAGCAGTTCTTC
>.|TRBD2|TRBJ2-1|TRBV6-2/TRBV6-3
CASSQGLAGEGNEQFF
TGTGCCAGCAGCCAGGGACTAGCGGGAGAAGGTAATGAGCAGTTCTTC
>.|.|TRBJ1-1|TRBV7-8
CASSFRGRGATEAFF
TGTGCCAGCAGCTTCAGGGGCCGTGGGGCCACTGAAGCTTTCTTT
>.|.|TRBJ2-2|TRBV30
CAWTANTGELFF
TGTGCCTGGACCGCAAACACCGGGGAGCTGTTTTTT
>.|.|TRBJ1-1|TRBV5-4
CASSLGGRDTEAFF
TGTGCCAGCAGCTTGGGAGGAAGGGACACTGAAGCTTTCTTT
>.|TRBD1|TRBJ1-3|TRBV12-3/TRBV12-4
CASSPSPGQGNPETRNTIYF
TGTGCCAGCAGTCCCTCCCCGGGACAGGGGAATCCGGAAACAAGGAACACCATATATTTT
>.|.|TRBJ1-1|TRBV20-1
CSARDRRSNTEAFF
TGCAGTGCTAGAGATCGCAGGTCGAACACTGAAGCTTTCTTT
>.|TRBD2|TRBJ2-3|TRBV3-1
CASSRLTSRGTDTQYF
TGTGCCAGCAGCCGGTTGACTAGCAGAGGGACAGATACGCAGTATTTT
>.|.|TRBJ2-1|TRBV7-2
CASSLRTNEQFF
TGTGCCAGCAGCTTGCGGACCAATGAGCAGTTCTTC
>once|.|TRBJ1-1|TRBV7-3
CATRLGAYTEAFF
TGTGCCACCAGGTTGGGTGCGTACACTGAAGCTTTCTTT
>.|.|TRBJ2-3|TRBV6-5
CASKPAGSSDTQYF
TGTGCCAGCAAGCCGGCCGGGAGCTCAGATACGCAGTATTTT
>few|.|TRBJ2-7|TRBV29-1
CSVARDGSSYEQYF
TGCAGCGTTGCCCGGGACGGAAGCTCCTACGAGCAGTACTTC
>.|.|TRBJ2-2|TRBV7-2
CASSLVREAGELFF
TGTGCCAGCAGCTTAGTTAGGGAGGCCGGGGAGCTGTTTTTT